The present TCR beta chain was sequenced within a study of radiotherapy plus CTLA-4 blockade in lung cancer. Assay: immunoSEQ multiplex PCR; the TCRdb copy retains only in-frame clones and omits some. This table has about 31,000 clones, 70% to 75% appearing once. Looked up from germline, CDR1 is SGHDN and CDR2 is FVKESK. The CDR3 is 13 amino acids. The study gave focal radiation plus ipilimumab CTLA-4 blockade to patients with chemo-refractory metastatic non-small-cell lung cancer. Sequencing was performed on peripheral blood, taken from a patient treated with radiotherapy plus ipilimumab. This clonotype was sampled from a human donor with non-small cell lung cancer whose response to radiotherapy plus ipilimumab could not be evaluated. This chain connects TRBV14 to TRBJ2-5, with 9 positions matching TRBD2. The better agreement between TRBJ2-7 and the DNA end casts doubt on the J call. Here the CDR3 DNA reads TGTGCCAGCAGCCGAGCGGGAGGCTACGAGCAGTACTTC. Translated, it gives CASSRAGGYEQYF.